This entry concerns a single T cell receptor (beta chain). This entry comes from a study of blood T cell repertoires in COVID-19. The wider study: Spain, Italy and the United States supplied samples that represented acute and convalescent COVID-19.

V was pared by 4 bases and J by 3 bases, with 8 bases between. The CDR3 runs 12 residues. Germline CDR1 SGDLS, CDR2 YYNGEE. TCRdb keeps only in-frame clones here, not all; method: immunoSEQ multiplex PCR. The sample yields approximately 15,000 clones, about 84% seen once. V usage is TRBV9 and J usage is TRBJ2-7, with a possible D match to TRBD2 (6 bases). The source of this sequence is a human donor in a cohort sampled during active COVID-19. Sequencing was carried out using peripheral blood. This CDR3 reads CASSRDFYEQYF. As DNA, the CDR3 is TGTGCCAGCAGCCGGGACTTCTACGAGCAGTACTTC. The variable domain in full, with the rest retrieved from reference TRBV9 and TRBJ2-7, is DSGVTQTPKHLITATGQRVTLRCSPRSGDLSVYWYQQSLDQGLQFLIQYYNGEERAKGNILERFSAQQFPDLHSELNLSSLELGDSALYFCASSRDFYEQYFGPGTRLTVT.